This T cell receptor beta chain was found in a study of cytomegalovirus exposure and HLA in healthy donors. Study-wide results and caveats: A later analysis reported that several of the most significant clusters appeared to be linked to common viral pathogens, among them Epstein-Barr virus. In a later analysis, a missense DCLRE1C variant was linked to TCR beta V- and J-gene trimming.

Primers included in the PCR were 60 Vbeta and 13 Jbeta primers. Clones were read by immunoSEQ multiplex PCR, and TCRdb kept only the in-frame ones, dropping some. The sample consists of under 250,000 clones, over 80% of them appearing once. The CDR3 is 15 residues long. Germline V CDR1 and CDR2: MNHEY, SVGAGI. After removal of 5 bases from V and 5 bases from J, the junction contained 7 bases not matched to a gene. This clone has just a few counts. Its antigen is not known. The V call is TRBV6-5, the J call TRBJ1-5, with 9 bases that match TRBD1. The specimen sequenced was PBMCs. This clonotype was sampled from a boy aged 2 to 10 in good health and CMV-seronegative. The CDR3 coding sequence is TGTGCCAGCAGTGGCCGACAGGGGGTGGATCAGCCCCAGCATTTT. Protein product: CASSGRQGVDQPQHF.